This T cell receptor beta chain appears in the sequencing data of a study of T cells in Graves' hyperthyroidism and ophthalmopathy. Germline CDR1 MNHNS, CDR2 SASEGT. The CDR3 contains 15 residues. Unmatched junction bases numbered 4, after V lost 4 bases and J lost 5 bases. The investigators amplified TCR beta CDR3 regions from RNA transcripts. First-round RT-PCR with HTBI primers amplified the TCR CDR3 region. TCRdb used MiXCR to reprocess the multiplex PCR reads, holding one entry per CDR3 protein. The repertoire holds hundreds of thousands of distinct CDR3 sequences, with less than 25% as singletons.

This chain uses TRBV6-1 with TRBJ2-2, with 10 nucleotides matching TRBD2. Specimen: blood. This receptor was obtained from a man younger than 45 with Graves' ophthalmopathy. For the CDR3, the DNA is TGTGCCAGCAGTGGTCTAGCGGGAGAGACCGGGGAGCTGTTTTTT. It codes for CASSGLAGETGELFF.